A selection of T cell receptor beta chains follows, all from one sample in a study of shared clonotypes between healthy human individuals. Profiling relied on immunoSEQ multiplex PCR, and the TCRdb table lists in-frame clones only, not all of them. The sample has some 2,000,000 clones, around 95% seen once; the top ten hold 0.1% to 0.15%. Sequences were obtained from naive CD4+ T cells sorted from blood. These receptors originate from a man aged 18 to 29 in good health. The conserved cysteine and the conserved F or W are not part of the CDR3 here. Size is stated for part of the rows, as once, few or many counts, or as a class when the clone is expanded.

J gene | clone size | V gene | CDR3 protein
TRBJ2-6 | NA | TRBV2 | ASTQDRNSGANVLT
TRBJ2-7 | NA | TRBV6-5 | ASSLDSGGEQY
TRBJ2-3 | once | TRBV5-1 | ASSTGTSGTSTDTQY
TRBJ2-7 | NA | TRBV5-1 | ASSPGSPSSYEQY
TRBJ1-1 | NA | TRBV7-9 | ASSSGGATGRTEAF
TRBJ2-1 | NA | TRBV7-9 | ASSLVFRDREAYNEQF
TRBJ1-1 | NA | TRBV6-5 | ASSYGTARTEAF
TRBJ2-3 | NA | TRBV5-1 | ASRDGGTLVGTQY
TRBJ1-3 | once | TRBV6-1 | ASSEVGGPNTIY
TRBJ2-7 | once | TRBV5-1 | ASSGGTGRNEQY
TRBJ1-1 | NA | TRBV5-4 | ASSLFRGTEAF
TRBJ2-3 | NA | TRBV6-4 | ASSDSRNTDTQY
TRBJ1-1 | NA | TRBV5-1 | ASSLVGQGAPTEAF
TRBJ2-1 | NA | TRBV4-3 | ASSQEGLADNEQF
TRBJ2-7 | NA | TRBV30 | AGGPPWDYEQY
TRBJ2-7 | NA | TRBV18 | ASSPGTSYEQY
TRBJ2-7 | NA | TRBV7-2 | ASSSSGLGYEQY
TRBJ2-7 | once | TRBV6-1 | ASRPLGPSYEQY
TRBJ2-1 | NA | TRBV10-3 | AIKGGAGSSYNEQF
TRBJ1-1 | NA | TRBV6-1 | ASRGSEAF
TRBJ2-2 | NA | TRBV9 | ASSLIGQGAGELF
TRBJ1-5 | NA | TRBV6-6 | ASSYPEENQPQH
TRBJ2-5 | NA | TRBV5-4 | ASSLDPGHQYQETQY
TRBJ2-5 | NA | TRBV15 | ATSRGGASGEETQY
TRBJ2-7 | NA | TRBV28 | ASSLSSYEQY